These 24 T cell receptor beta chains came from one sample sequenced in a study of shared clonotypes between healthy human individuals. The assay was immunoSEQ multiplex PCR, and TCRdb's table has in-frame clones only and misses some. The table has some 1.5 million clones, 95% to 99% seen once. Sequenced input: naive CD4+ T cells sorted from blood. Documented subset: CD45RA+ positively selected. Receptors originate from a young man in good health.

This sequence joins TRBV11-2 and TRBJ2-7; 9 bases map to TRBD2. This CDR3 is built from 15 residues. In germline, CDR1 is SGHAT, CDR2 FQNNGV. With V trimmed by 1 base and J by 4 bases, 5 bases remained unmatched. The CDR3 here is CASSLGSSGKYEQYF. The CDR3 bases are TGTGCCAGCAGCTTAGGGTCTAGCGGGAAGTACGAGCAGTACTTC.

The rearrangement links TRBV14 to TRBJ2-1; 9 positions match TRBD2. Germline V lookup: CDR1 SGHDN, CDR2 FVKESK. The V gene end was trimmed by 4 bases and the J gene end by 7 bases; junction bases not matched to a gene: 5. The length of the CDR3 is 14 residues. CDR3 coding DNA: TGTGCCAGCAGCCTTGCGGGAGGGCCTAATGAGCAGTTCTTC. It codes for CASSLAGGPNEQFF.

The rearrangement links TRBV10-3 to TRBJ2-1, with 11 bases that match TRBD2. CDR1 ENHRY and CDR2 SYGVKD come from the germline V gene. The CDR3 covers 16 residues. The junction had 6 bases not matched to a gene; V was cut back by 0 bases and J by 8 bases. The CDR3 nucleotides are TGTGCCATCAGTGAGTCGGCGACTAGCGGGACATATGAGCAGTTCTTC. It is translated as CAISESATSGTYEQFF.

This clone was detected once. The chain recombines TRBV28 with TRBJ2-1; 7 bases are shared with TRBD1. Germline V lookup: CDR1 MDHEN, CDR2 SYDVKM. The CDR3 is 14 amino acids. With 1 base clipped from V and 8 bases from J, the junction kept 5 bases outside the gene matches. CDR3 sequence: CASSLLRGRYEQFF. CDR3 nucleotide sequence: TGTGCCAGCAGTTTATTAAGGGGGCGCTATGAGCAGTTCTTC. Full variable domain (remainder filled in from reference TRBV28 and TRBJ2-1): DVKVTQSSRYLVKRTGEKVFLECVQDMDHENMFWYRQDPGLGLRLIYFSYDVKMKEKGDIPEGYSVSREKKERFSLILESASTNQTSMYLCASSLLRGRYEQFFGPGTRLTVL.

The chain couples TRBV7-2 to TRBJ2-7, with a weak D call TRBD2 (6 bases). The CDR3 has 13 residues. With 5 bases removed from V and 4 bases from J, the gap between germline ends came to 12 bases. Per the germline V gene, CDR1 is SGHTA and CDR2 is FQGNSA. The DNA of the CDR3 is TGTGCCAGCAGCCGGGAGTCAGGGTACGAGCAGTACTTC. Amino acids: CASSRESGYEQYF.

The gene calls are TRBV27 and TRBJ2-7; 14 nucleotides align to TRBD2. Germline CDR1 and CDR2: MNHEY and SMNVEV (reference sequence). The CDR3 runs 19 residues. J gave up 1 base and V 4 bases, and 12 bases lay outside the gene matches. CDR3 sequence: CASSSTTLTSGRESYEQYF. In DNA, the CDR3 is TGTGCCAGCAGTTCGACAACACTGACTAGCGGGAGGGAGTCCTACGAGCAGTACTTC.

The V gene is TRBV7-6, the J gene TRBJ1-5; no clear D gene. This CDR3 has 15 residues. CDR1 SGHVS and CDR2 FNYEAQ come from the germline V gene. Trimming stripped 1 base from V and 0 bases from J, with 7 bases between. The CDR3 loop reads CASSLGPYSNQPQHF. The CDR3 DNA reads TGTGCCAGCAGCTTAGGGCCTTATAGCAATCAGCCCCAGCATTTT.

The genes are TRBV5-4 and TRBJ1-4; D gene unclear. V lost 1 base to trimming and J lost 7 bases, with 11 bases between them. In germline, CDR1 is SGHNT, CDR2 YYREEE (reference sequence). The CDR3 extends over 14 amino acids. The chain's CDR3 is CASSLRPGSEKLFF. CDR3 nucleotides: TGTGCCAGCAGCTTGCGGCCAGGATCTGAAAAACTGTTTTTT.

The J gene is TRBJ2-7, the V gene TRBV5-1; possibly TRBD2 for D (6 bases). CDR3 length: 15 residues. Trimming removed 4 bases from V and 4 bases from J, with 18 bases in between. In germline, CDR1 is SGHRS, CDR2 YFSETQ. The CDR3 loop reads CASSPGTAEAYEQYF. DNA for the CDR3: TGCGCCAGCAGCCCAGGGACTGCAGAGGCATACGAGCAGTACTTC.

The V call is TRBV28, the J call TRBJ1-5, with TRBD1 matching 7 bases. The V gene end was trimmed by 7 bases and the J gene end by 3 bases; junction bases not matched to a gene: 12. Germline CDR1 MDHEN, CDR2 SYDVKM. This CDR3 spans 16 amino acids. The CDR3 nucleotides read TGTGCCAGCACTCCTTCAGGGGGAACCTTCAATCAGCCCCAGCATTTT. The encoded protein is CASTPSGGTFNQPQHF.

The chain uses TRBV5-4 and TRBJ2-7; D is uncertain. In germline, CDR1 is SGHNT, CDR2 YYREEE (reference sequence). Trimming took off 0 bases at V and 7 bases at J, with 20 bases between the two ends. This CDR3 comprises 16 residues. Written as DNA, the CDR3 is TGTGCCAGCAGCTTGGATAGGTTGCAACCACAACTAGAGCAGTACTTC. Its protein is CASSLDRLQPQLEQYF.

The V and J genes are TRBV7-6 and TRBJ2-1, with 8 bases fitting TRBD2. The V gene's germline CDR1 is SGHVS and CDR2 FNYEAQ. The CDR3 spans 17 residues. V trimming: 4 bases; J trimming: 1 base; junction bases outside the gene matches: 9. The CDR3 nucleotides read TGTGCCAGCAGCTGGACCCGCAGCGGGAGTTCCTACAATGAGCAGTTCTTC. Translating it yields CASSWTRSGSSYNEQFF. Variable domain in full (rest from reference TRBV7-6 and TRBJ2-1): GAGVSQSPRYKVTKRGQDVALRCDPISGHVSLYWYRQALGQGPEFLTYFNYEAQQDKSGLPNDRFSAERPEGSISTLTIQRTEQRDSAMYRCASSWTRSGSSYNEQFFGPGTRLTVL.

The chain has TRBV7-2 and TRBJ2-7, with TRBD1 matching over 10 bases. V dropped 6 bases and J dropped 3; count of bases not matched to a gene: 11. The CDR3 length is 16 residues. CDR1 is SGHTA, CDR2 FQGNSA, per germline. CDR3: CASSAIKRTGGYEQYF. The CDR3 region has the DNA TGTGCCAGCAGTGCAATAAAACGGACAGGGGGCTACGAGCAGTACTTC. Using reference TRBV7-2 and TRBJ2-7 for the parts outside the CDR3, the full variable domain is GAGVSQSPSNKVTEKGKDVELRCDPISGHTALYWYRQSLGQGLEFLIYFQGNSAPDKSGLPSDRFSAERTGGSVSTLTIQRTQQEDSAVYLCASSAIKRTGGYEQYFGPGTRLTVT.

This clone was recorded only once. This sequence joins TRBV6-5 and TRBJ1-4; 9 bases map to TRBD1. Germline V gives CDR1 MNHEY, CDR2 SVGAGI. Trimming took 6 bases from V and 7 from J; bases not matched to a gene: 6. The CDR3 length is 14 residues. In nucleotides, the CDR3 is TGTGCCAGCAGGGTGGTGGACAGGGGTGAAAAACTGTTTTTT. Protein sequence: CASRVVDRGEKLFF.

The chain couples TRBV28 to TRBJ2-7, with D possibly being TRBD2 (6 bases). Per germline, CDR1 MDHEN and CDR2 SYDVKM. The V gene lost 3 bases and the J gene lost 9 bases, with 12 bases spanning the gap. The CDR3 consists of 12 residues. In DNA form, the CDR3 reads TGTGCCAGCAGTTTCCCCCCGGAGGGGCAGTACTTC. This encodes CASSFPPEGQYF.

Comment on this clone: Mismatch with germline at one junction end may stem from a read error. The chain is built from TRBV7-2 and TRBJ2-4; D is perhaps TRBD1 (6 bases). CDR1 is SGHTA, CDR2 FQGNSA, per germline. The CDR3 is made up of 17 amino acids. This chain's CDR3 is CASSLGAGRGAKNIQYF. The CDR3 DNA is TGTGCCAGCAGTTTAGGGGCGGGCAGGGGTGCCAAAAACATTCAGTACTTC.

The J gene is TRBJ2-1, the V gene TRBV6-6; D uncertain. Germline values: CDR1 MNHNY, CDR2 SVGAGI (reference sequence). The CDR3 contains 14 residues. The V end was cut by 4 bases, the J end by 8 bases, with 15 bases between. The CDR3 DNA sequence: TGTGCCAGCAGTTCCTGGAAGTCGGTCCATGAGCAGTTCTTC. It specifies CASSSWKSVHEQFF.

This rearrangement joins TRBV18 to TRBJ2-7; 10 nucleotides align to TRBD2. The trim removed 5 bases at V and 2 bases at J, leaving 6 bases unmatched. The CDR3 length is 15 residues. The germline gives CDR1 KGHSH, CDR2 LQKENI. CDR3 region: CASSIASGSPYEQYF. The CDR3, as DNA: TGTGCCAGCTCAATCGCTAGCGGGAGCCCCTACGAGCAGTACTTC.

The chain joins TRBV11-2 to TRBJ2-7; D remains unclear. The CDR3 extends over 12 amino acids. The V gene lost 5 bases and the J gene lost 1 base, with 6 bases spanning the gap. Germline values: CDR1 SGHAT, CDR2 FQNNGV. CDR3 sequence reads: CASSRRSYEQYF. Here the CDR3 DNA reads TGTGCCAGCAGCCGCCGGTCCTACGAGCAGTACTTC.

V gene TRBV15 combines with J gene TRBJ1-5, with a tentative D call TRBD1 (5 bases). The CDR3 spans 16 residues. CDR1 LNHNV and CDR2 YYDKDF come from the germline V gene (reference sequence). V was pared by 0 bases and J by 5 bases, with 14 bases between. CDR3 nucleotide sequence: TGTGCCACCAGCAGAGATTTTGGGGGGTACCATCAGCCCCAGCATTTT. Protein sequence: CATSRDFGGYHQPQHF.

This chain joins TRBV5-1 and TRBJ1-2; a possible D gene is TRBD1 (6 bases). Trimming pared 3 bases from V and 4 bases from J, leaving 19 bases between. This CDR3 is 16 amino acids long. Per germline, CDR1 SGHRS and CDR2 YFSETQ. This CDR3 is CASSSEPGGAGYGYTF. In nucleotides, the CDR3 is TGCGCCAGCAGCTCCGAGCCGGGGGGCGCTGGCTATGGCTACACCTTC.

The chain carries TRBV5-4 and TRBJ1-4; no clear D gene. This CDR3 has 14 amino acids. Germline V lookup: CDR1 SGHNT, CDR2 YYREEE (reference sequence). V gave up 0 bases and J gave up 6 bases, with 9 bases separating them. The CDR3 sequence is CASSLGLADEKLFF. The CDR3 DNA follows: TGTGCCAGCAGCTTGGGATTGGCGGATGAAAAACTGTTTTTT.

The chain couples TRBV4-3 to TRBJ1-1; TRBD1 aligns across 11 bases. The length of the CDR3 is 14 residues. Germline CDR1 reads LGHNA; CDR2 reads YSLEER. The V gene end was trimmed by 3 bases and the J gene end by 10 bases; junction bases not matched to a gene: 7. Here the CDR3 reads CASSQHGQGARAFF. As DNA, the CDR3 is TGCGCCAGCAGCCAGCACGGACAGGGGGCGCGAGCTTTCTTT.

V and J are TRBV6-1 and TRBJ2-1, with 7 nucleotides matching TRBD2. The germline CDR1 and CDR2 sequences are MNHNS and SASEGT. This CDR3 has 15 residues. V shed 5 bases, J shed 4 bases, and the junction held 8 bases outside the gene matches. CDR3 sequence reads: CASSRREFKYNEQFF. In DNA, the CDR3 is TGTGCCAGCAGTAGGCGGGAGTTCAAATACAATGAGCAGTTCTTC.